Shown below are 25 T cell receptor beta chains from a single sample sequenced in a study of cytotoxic CD8 clonotypes in ibrutinib-treated CLL. Only in-frame clones appear in the TCRdb table, and some are missing; sequencing was by immunoSEQ multiplex PCR. This table has about 140,000 clones, approximately 80% appearing once. The sequenced sample was PBMCs, obtained after 12 months of ibrutinib treatment. These receptors all come from a human donor with chronic lymphocytic leukemia.

The J gene is TRBJ2-7, the V gene TRBV19, with a tentative D call TRBD2 (5 bases). Trimming left V 5 bases short and J 0 bases short, with 11 bases between. The CDR3 is 14 amino acids. Germline V gene data show CDR1 as LNHDA and CDR2 as SQIVND (reference sequence). CDR3 protein: CASSFPGYSYEQYF. The CDR3 DNA follows: TGTGCCAGTAGTTTCCCGGGATACTCCTACGAGCAGTACTTC.

The V call is TRBV5-4, the J call TRBJ2-5; D is perhaps TRBD2 (6 bases). This CDR3 spans 12 amino acids. Germline-derived CDR1 and CDR2 are SGHNT and YYREEE (reference sequence). Trimming left V 4 bases short and J 5 bases short, with 9 bases between. CDR3 bases: TGTGCCAGCAGCGGGGACTGGGAGACCCAGTACTTC. This translates into CASSGDWETQYF. The full variable domain, its missing parts supplied by reference TRBV5-4 and TRBJ2-5, is ETGVTQSPTHLIKTRGQQVTLRCSSQSGHNTVSWYQQALGQGPQFIFQYYREEENGRGNFPPRFSGLQFPNYSSELNVNALELDDSALYLCASSGDWETQYFGPGTRLLVL.

This clone has only one observation. V is TRBV27 and J is TRBJ1-2, with TRBD1 matching over 11 bases. CDR3 length equals 16 residues. The germline V gene encodes CDR1 MNHEY and CDR2 SMNVEV (reference sequence). Germline trimming cut 6 bases from V and 4 bases from J; bases unmatched to any gene: 10. The CDR3 region is CASRPPGTGGGYGYTF. Written as DNA, the CDR3 is TGTGCCAGCAGACCACCCGGGACAGGGGGGGGCTATGGCTACACCTTC.

The chain carries TRBV30 and TRBJ2-7, with D uncertain. The ends were cut back, 0 bases at V and 1 base at J, with 10 bases in the middle. The length of the CDR3 is 14 residues. CDR1 is GTSNPN and CDR2 is SVGIG in the germline V gene (reference sequence). CDR3 in DNA: TGTGCCTGGAGTGTACTCCCACGGTCCTACGAGCAGTACTTC. Amino acid sequence: CAWSVLPRSYEQYF.

This clone was observed a handful of times. The V gene is TRBV14, the J gene TRBJ2-1; 9 nucleotides agree with TRBD2. This CDR3 comprises 17 residues. Unmatched junction bases numbered 13, after V lost 2 bases and J lost 8 bases. Germline V gene data show CDR1 as SGHDN and CDR2 as FVKESK. The CDR3, as DNA: TGTGCCAGCAGCCAACCGGGACTAGCACTTTTCGGGCATGAGCAGTTCTTC. This encodes CASSQPGLALFGHEQFF.

The chain carries TRBV6-4 and TRBJ1-5, with D maybe TRBD1 (6 bases). The germline V gene encodes CDR1 MRHNA and CDR2 SNTAGT. Between the trimmed V and J ends, which lost 0 bases and 1 base, there was a span of 10 bases. CDR3 length: 16 residues. This CDR3 reads CASSDSGGESNQPQHF. The CDR3 DNA reads as TGTGCCAGCAGTGACTCAGGGGGGGAAAGCAATCAGCCCCAGCATTTT.

CDR3 DNA: TGCGCCAGCAGCCTCCAGGGCAAGCAGTTCTTC. Translation: CASSLQGKQFF. V and J are TRBV4-1 and TRBJ2-1, with a weak D call TRBD1 (5 bases). Germline V gives CDR1 MGHRA, CDR2 YSYEKL. This CDR3 has 11 amino acids. V was shortened by 4 bases and J by 11 bases, with 9 bases between the two germline ends.

This clone was counted between two and nine times. The genes are TRBV11-2 and TRBJ2-7; tentatively, D is TRBD2 (5 bases). V shed 1 base and J shed 3 bases, with 13 bases lying between them. The CDR3 spans 15 residues. Germline CDR1 reads SGHAT; CDR2 reads FQNNGV. CDR3: CASSLVAGTIYEQYF. DNA for the CDR3: TGTGCCAGCAGCTTAGTCGCGGGCACCATCTACGAGCAGTACTTC.

The V and J genes are TRBV5-1 and TRBJ1-2; possibly TRBD1 for D (5 bases). The length of the CDR3 is 13 residues. V lost 4 bases and J lost 13, with 20 bases in between. Germline V lookup: CDR1 SGHRS, CDR2 YFSETQ. The CDR3 DNA is TGCGCCAGCAGCACGGGGACTTACCGTTCGGGCACCTTC. It specifies CASSTGTYRSGTF. The complete variable domain, with remaining parts taken from reference TRBV5-1 and TRBJ1-2, reads KAGVTQTPRYLIKTRGQQVTLSCSPISGHRSVSWYQQTPGQGLQFLFEYFSETQRNKGNFPGRFSGRQFSNSRSEMNVSTLELGDSALYLCASSTGTYRSGTFGSGTRLTVV.

This chain joins TRBV4-2 and TRBJ2-1, with D possibly called TRBD1 or TRBD2 (5 bases each). V was shortened by 1 base and J by 0 bases, with 16 bases between the two germline ends. Germline CDR1 and CDR2: LGHNA and YNFKEQ. CDR3 size: 18 residues. This CDR3 reads CASSQGGLTLISYNEQFF. The CDR3, as DNA: TGTGCCAGCAGCCAAGGGGGGTTGACACTCATCTCCTACAATGAGCAGTTCTTC.

J is TRBJ2-5 and V is TRBV29-1; 7 bases agree with TRBD1. J was trimmed by 2 bases and V by 8 bases; bases with no gene match: 8. The CDR3 sequence is 13 residues long. Per germline, CDR1 SQVTM and CDR2 ANQGSEA. In nucleotides, the CDR3 is TGCAGCAGCCGGGACAGAAATCAAGAGACCCAGTACTTC. Translation: CSSRDRNQETQYF.

The CDR3 spells CASSLDGSGRETQYF. CDR3 DNA sequence: TGCGCCAGCAGCTTGGACGGGAGCGGGAGAGAGACCCAGTACTTC. This rearrangement joins TRBV5-1 to TRBJ2-5; 8 bases match TRBD2. V shed 0 bases and J 4 bases; nucleotides not matched to a gene: 5. From germline, CDR1 is SGHRS and CDR2 YFSETQ. CDR3 length equals 15 residues.

V gene TRBV5-1 combines with J gene TRBJ1-1; tentatively, D is TRBD1 (5 bases). V dropped 3 bases and J dropped 2 bases, with 11 bases sitting between them. CDR1 is SGHRS and CDR2 is YFSETQ in the germline V gene. CDR3 size: 14 residues. This chain's CDR3 is CASSSQTDNTEAFF. CDR3 nucleotides: TGCGCCAGCAGCTCCCAGACAGACAACACTGAAGCTTTCTTT.

The V gene is TRBV5-1, the J gene TRBJ2-7, with TRBD1 matching over 9 bases. Per the germline V gene, CDR1 is SGHRS and CDR2 is YFSETQ. This CDR3 region has 15 residues. J lost 5 bases, V lost 2 bases, and 8 bases had no gene match. CDR3 nucleotide sequence: TGCGCCAGCAGCTTTGGAGGGACAGGGAACCACGAGCAGTACTTC. This encodes CASSFGGTGNHEQYF.

The chain recombines TRBV7-8 with TRBJ1-1; 7 bases are a match to TRBD1. The CDR3 is 16 amino acids. Trimming took 5 bases from V and 0 from J; bases not matched to a gene: 9. Per the germline V gene, CDR1 is SGHVS and CDR2 is FQNEAQ. CDR3 coding DNA: TGTGCCAGCAGCACATATCTGGACAGGATGAACACTGAAGCTTTCTTT. Its translation is CASSTYLDRMNTEAFF.

The CDR3 sequence is CASSLASGGADTQYF. Here the CDR3 DNA reads TGTGCCAGCAGCTTGGCTAGCGGGGGAGCAGATACGCAGTATTTT. V usage is TRBV11-3 and J usage is TRBJ2-3; 10 bases align to TRBD2. In germline, CDR1 is SGHNT, CDR2 YENEEA. With V trimmed by 3 bases and J by 4 bases, 4 bases remained unmatched. This CDR3 is built from 15 residues.

The chain couples TRBV30 to TRBJ2-1; D remains ambiguous. Trimming removed 1 base from V and 9 bases from J, with 10 bases in between. From germline, CDR1 is GTSNPN and CDR2 SVGIG (reference sequence). CDR3 length equals 12 residues. In DNA, the CDR3 is TGTGCCTGGAGTGGGAATTCGGGTGAGCAGTTCTTC. It yields the protein CAWSGNSGEQFF.

This chain connects TRBV6-6 to TRBJ1-1, with D possibly matching TRBD1 (5 bases). Trimming took off 0 bases at V and 6 bases at J, with 14 bases between the two ends. Looked up from germline, CDR1 is MNHNY and CDR2 is SVGAGI (reference sequence). The CDR3 is made up of 15 amino acids. CDR3 DNA sequence: TGTGCCAGCAGTTACTCATTCTCGGGGCAGGCTGAAGCTTTCTTT. Residues: CASSYSFSGQAEAFF.

This clone has more than one count but fewer than ten. The chain combines TRBV7-9 with TRBJ2-7; D might be TRBD1 (5 bases). Deletions cut 6 bases from V and 7 bases from J, with 16 bases between. The length of the CDR3 is 13 residues. Germline V lookup: CDR1 SEHNR, CDR2 FQNEAQ (reference sequence). CDR3 DNA sequence: TGTGCCAGCAGAGAAGGGGTGCGAGGAGAGCAGTACTTC. Translated: CASREGVRGEQYF.

The chain couples TRBV6-5 to TRBJ1-4; D not resolved. Trimming stripped 3 bases from V and 0 bases from J, with 8 bases between. CDR1 and CDR2 from the germline V gene are MNHEY and SVGAGI. The CDR3 contains 15 residues. DNA for the CDR3: TGTGCCAGCAGTTATACGGGAGCAACTAATGAAAAACTGTTTTTT. This sequence encodes CASSYTGATNEKLFF.

The chain recombines TRBV7-9 with TRBJ2-1, with 7 bases fitting TRBD1. The CDR3 has 13 residues. The V segment lost 2 bases and the J segment 8 bases; nucleotides outside the gene matches: 3. The germline V gene encodes CDR1 SEHNR and CDR2 FQNEAQ (reference sequence). The DNA for the CDR3 is TGTGCCAGCAGCTTACGAGGGGGCCATGAGCAGTTCTTC. It yields the protein CASSLRGGHEQFF.

The rearrangement uses TRBV7-2 and TRBJ2-7; 12 nucleotides align to TRBD1. V gave up 2 bases and J gave up 5 bases; unmatched junction bases: 7. There are 16 residues in the CDR3. Germline CDR1 reads SGHTA; CDR2 reads FQGNSA. CDR3 sequence (DNA): TGTGCCAGCAGCTTAACACCGGGACAGGGGGCCAACGAGCAGTACTTC. It encodes CASSLTPGQGANEQYF.

The gene calls are TRBV2 and TRBJ2-3; perhaps TRBD1 as D (6 bases). V lost 9 bases, J lost 0 bases, and 10 bases lay in between. The CDR3 length is 13 residues. In germline, CDR1 is SNHLY, CDR2 FYNNEI. CDR3 in amino acids: CARSTGSTDTQYF. The CDR3 DNA reads TGTGCCAGGTCGACAGGAAGCACAGATACGCAGTATTTT. The full variable domain, rest sourced from reference TRBV2 and TRBJ2-3, is EPEVTQTPSHQVTQMGQEVILRCVPISNHLYFYWYRQILGQKVEFLVSFYNNEISEKSEIFDDQFSVERPDGSNFTLKIRSTKLEDSAMYFCARSTGSTDTQYFGPGTRLTVL.

V and J are TRBV7-9 and TRBJ2-5, with D uncertain. The CDR3 has 13 amino acids. The germline V and J ends were trimmed by 3 bases and 3 bases, with 8 bases remaining between them. Per the germline V gene, CDR1 is SEHNR and CDR2 is FQNEAQ (reference sequence). CDR3 in DNA: TGTGCCAGCAGCTTTCCTACGGAAGAGACCCAGTACTTC. This sequence encodes CASSFPTEETQYF.

The chain combines TRBV28 with TRBJ1-2, with no clear D. From germline, CDR1 is MDHEN and CDR2 SYDVKM. Trimming stripped 5 bases from V and 4 bases from J, with 8 bases between. This CDR3 is 12 amino acids long. The CDR3 bases are TGTGCCAGCAGTCCCCGAACCTATGGCTACACCTTC. Translation gives CASSPRTYGYTF.